The clone carrying this T cell receptor (beta chain) came up once. Its specificity is not known. Profiled with immunoSEQ multiplex PCR; TCRdb holds only in-frame clones, not every one. The sample has about 15,000 clones; 65% to 85% are singletons. The source of the sample is a study of T cells after posttransplantation cyclophosphamide. Study-wide points: Recipient CMV seropositivity and CMV reactivation strongly tracked TRB clonality.

V was trimmed by 2 bases and J by 5 bases, leaving 5 bases between them. CDR1 is SGHTA, CDR2 FQGNSA, per germline. This CDR3 contains 12 residues. Controls had myeloablative marrow grafts with methotrexate and calcineurin inhibitor, sampled at 1 year. The starting material was PBMCs, obtained 441 days after allogeneic stem cell transplant with calcineurin inhibitor and methotrexate. This chain joins TRBV7-2 and TRBJ2-3; TRBD1 might be the D (5 bases). This sequence was found in a male patient between 25 and 39 years old who received an allogeneic stem cell transplant from an unrelated donor, was CMV-positive, and had acute and chronic GVHD. Some T cells could come from the graft donor. CDR3 sequence: CASSLQGDTQYF. For the CDR3, the DNA is TGTGCCAGCAGCTTACAGGGAGATACGCAGTATTTT.